This T cell receptor beta chain stems from a study of blood T cell repertoires in COVID-19. This clone was detected only a few times. Methods used by the authors: Reference gene primers were amplified, and this amplification served to estimate nucleated cell counts. Repertoires were generated with immunoSEQ multiplex PCR, while TCRdb's copy carries only in-frame clones and drops some. V, J and clone size are those of that table, while D and trimming were read from the DNA. The sample shows under 25,000 clones, around 90% of them seen only once. This CDR3 spans 15 amino acids. V lost 4 bases and J lost 9; bases outside the gene matches: 6. CDR1 is SGHRS and CDR2 is YFSETQ in the germline V gene.

The receptor comes from a man between 65 and 79 years old in a cohort sampled during active COVID-19. The specimen was peripheral blood. This chain joins TRBV5-1 and TRBJ1-6; 11 bases are a match to TRBD1. CDR3 sequence: CASSPRTGGFSPLHF. The CDR3 DNA sequence: TGCGCCAGCAGCCCCCGGACAGGGGGCTTTTCACCCCTCCACTTT.